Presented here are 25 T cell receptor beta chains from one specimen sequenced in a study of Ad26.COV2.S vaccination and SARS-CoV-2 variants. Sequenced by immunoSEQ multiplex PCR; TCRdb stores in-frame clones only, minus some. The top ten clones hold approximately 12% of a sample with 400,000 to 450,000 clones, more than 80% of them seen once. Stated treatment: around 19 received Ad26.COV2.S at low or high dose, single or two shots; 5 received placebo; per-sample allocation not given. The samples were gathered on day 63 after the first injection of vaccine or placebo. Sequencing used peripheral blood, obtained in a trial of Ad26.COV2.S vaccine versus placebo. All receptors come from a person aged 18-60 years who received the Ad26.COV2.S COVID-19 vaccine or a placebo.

CDR3 in DNA: TGTGCCAGCAGCCCCCGTTTCCAGTCTATAGGCGAGCAGTACTTC. This gives the protein CASSPRFQSIGEQYF. The J gene is TRBJ2-7, the V gene TRBV9; D gene ambiguous. The CDR3 sequence is 15 residues long. V was cut by 4 bases and J by 6 bases, with 20 bases left in between. Germline V gene data show CDR1 as SGDLS and CDR2 as YYNGEE. The whole variable domain, filled in from reference TRBV9 and TRBJ2-7, reads DSGVTQTPKHLITATGQRVTLRCSPRSGDLSVYWYQQSLDQGLQFLIQYYNGEERAKGNILERFSAQQFPDLHSELNLSSLELGDSALYFCASSPRFQSIGEQYFGPGTRLTVT.

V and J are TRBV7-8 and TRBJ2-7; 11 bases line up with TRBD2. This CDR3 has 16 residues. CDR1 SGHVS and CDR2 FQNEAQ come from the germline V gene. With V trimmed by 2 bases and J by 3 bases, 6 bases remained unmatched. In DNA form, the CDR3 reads TGTGCCAGCAGCTTAATCACGGGACTAGCGGACTACGAGCAGTACTTC. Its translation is CASSLITGLADYEQYF.

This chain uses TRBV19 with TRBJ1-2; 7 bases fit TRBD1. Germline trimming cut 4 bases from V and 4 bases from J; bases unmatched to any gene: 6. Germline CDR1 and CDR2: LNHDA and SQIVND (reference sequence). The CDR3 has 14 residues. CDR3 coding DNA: TGTGCCAGTAGTAATCAGGGACAGTCCTATGGCTACACCTTC. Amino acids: CASSNQGQSYGYTF.

CDR3 in amino acids: CASSLLPGDKNIQYF. The CDR3, as DNA: TGTGCCAGCAGCTTATTGCCGGGGGACAAAAACATTCAGTACTTC. J is TRBJ2-4 and V is TRBV7-9, with D possibly being TRBD2 (6 bases). The germline V and J ends were trimmed by 2 bases and 3 bases, with 11 bases remaining between them. There are 15 residues in the CDR3. Germline loops: CDR1 SEHNR, CDR2 FQNEAQ (reference sequence).

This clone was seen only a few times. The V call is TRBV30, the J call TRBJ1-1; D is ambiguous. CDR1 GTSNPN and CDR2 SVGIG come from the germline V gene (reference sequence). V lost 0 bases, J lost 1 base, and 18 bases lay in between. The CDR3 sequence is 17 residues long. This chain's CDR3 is CAWSVPPSRESNTEAFF. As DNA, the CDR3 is TGTGCCTGGAGTGTACCTCCGTCAAGAGAATCGAACACTGAAGCTTTCTTT.

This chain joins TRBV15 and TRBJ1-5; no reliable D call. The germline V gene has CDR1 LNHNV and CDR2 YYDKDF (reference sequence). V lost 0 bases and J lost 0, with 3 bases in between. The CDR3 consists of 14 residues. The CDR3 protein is CATSRDRSNQPQHF. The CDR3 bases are TGTGCCACCAGCAGAGACCGTAGCAATCAGCCCCAGCATTTT.

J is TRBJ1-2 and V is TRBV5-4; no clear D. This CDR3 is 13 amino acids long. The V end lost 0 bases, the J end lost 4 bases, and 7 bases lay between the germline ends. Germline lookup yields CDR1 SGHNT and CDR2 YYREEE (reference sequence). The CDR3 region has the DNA TGTGCCAGCAGCTTGGGTCGAACCTATGGCTACACCTTC. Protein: CASSLGRTYGYTF.

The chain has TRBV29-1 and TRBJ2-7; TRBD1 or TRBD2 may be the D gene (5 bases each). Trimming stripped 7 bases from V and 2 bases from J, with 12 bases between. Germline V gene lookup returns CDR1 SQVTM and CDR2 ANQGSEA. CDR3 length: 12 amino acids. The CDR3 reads CSAGTQPYEQYF. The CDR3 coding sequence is TGCAGCGCCGGGACGCAACCCTACGAGCAGTACTTC.

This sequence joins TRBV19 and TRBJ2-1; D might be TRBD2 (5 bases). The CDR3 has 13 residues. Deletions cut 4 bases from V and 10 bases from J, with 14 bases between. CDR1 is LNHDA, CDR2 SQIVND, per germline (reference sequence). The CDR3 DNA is TGTGCCAGTAGTAGGACCCACGGAGGCGAGCAGTTCTTC. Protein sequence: CASSRTHGGEQFF. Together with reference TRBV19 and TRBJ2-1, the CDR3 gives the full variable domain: DGGITQSPKYLFRKEGQNVTLSCEQNLNHDAMYWYRQDPGQGLRLIYYSQIVNDFQKGDIAEGYSVSREKKESFPLTVTSAQKNPTAFYLCASSRTHGGEQFFGPGTRLTVL.

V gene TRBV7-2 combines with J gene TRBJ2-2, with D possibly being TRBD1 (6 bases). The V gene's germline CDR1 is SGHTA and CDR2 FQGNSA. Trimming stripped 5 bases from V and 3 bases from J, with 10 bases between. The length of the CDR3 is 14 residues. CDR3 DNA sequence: TGTGCCAGCAGCCTGGACAGTTACACCGGGGAGCTGTTTTTT. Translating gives CASSLDSYTGELFF.

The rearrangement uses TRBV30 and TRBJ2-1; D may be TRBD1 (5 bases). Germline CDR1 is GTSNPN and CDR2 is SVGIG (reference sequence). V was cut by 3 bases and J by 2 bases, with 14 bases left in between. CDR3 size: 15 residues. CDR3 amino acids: CAWRQITGAYNEQFF. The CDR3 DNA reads TGTGCCTGGAGGCAGATTACAGGTGCCTACAATGAGCAGTTCTTC.

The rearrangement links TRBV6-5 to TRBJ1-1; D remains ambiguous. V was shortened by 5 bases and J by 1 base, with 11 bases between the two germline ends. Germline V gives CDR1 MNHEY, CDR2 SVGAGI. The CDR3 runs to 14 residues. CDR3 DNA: TGTGCCAGCAGTATAGGACCCACGAACACTGAAGCTTTCTTT. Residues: CASSIGPTNTEAFF.

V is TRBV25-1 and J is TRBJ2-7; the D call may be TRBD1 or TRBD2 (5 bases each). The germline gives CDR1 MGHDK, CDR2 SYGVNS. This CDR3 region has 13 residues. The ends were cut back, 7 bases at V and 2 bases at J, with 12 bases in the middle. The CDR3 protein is CASNPGHTYEQYF. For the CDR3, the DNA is TGTGCCAGCAATCCGGGGCATACCTACGAGCAGTACTTC.

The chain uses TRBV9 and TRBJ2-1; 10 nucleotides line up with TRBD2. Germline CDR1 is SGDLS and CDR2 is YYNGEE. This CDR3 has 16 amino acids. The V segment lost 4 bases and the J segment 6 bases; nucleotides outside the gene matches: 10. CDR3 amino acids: CASSTSVLAGFNEQFF. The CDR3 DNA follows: TGTGCCAGCAGCACCTCCGTACTAGCGGGATTCAATGAGCAGTTCTTC. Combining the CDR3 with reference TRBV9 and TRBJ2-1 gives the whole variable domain DSGVTQTPKHLITATGQRVTLRCSPRSGDLSVYWYQQSLDQGLQFLIQYYNGEERAKGNILERFSAQQFPDLHSELNLSSLELGDSALYFCASSTSVLAGFNEQFFGPGTRLTVL.

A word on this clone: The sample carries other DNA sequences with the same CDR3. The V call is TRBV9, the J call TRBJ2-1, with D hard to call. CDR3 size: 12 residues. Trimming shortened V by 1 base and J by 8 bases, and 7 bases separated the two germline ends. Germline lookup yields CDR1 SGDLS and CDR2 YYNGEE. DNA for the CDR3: TGTGCCAGCAGCGTAAGTGGTTATGAGCAGTTCTTC. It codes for CASSVSGYEQFF.

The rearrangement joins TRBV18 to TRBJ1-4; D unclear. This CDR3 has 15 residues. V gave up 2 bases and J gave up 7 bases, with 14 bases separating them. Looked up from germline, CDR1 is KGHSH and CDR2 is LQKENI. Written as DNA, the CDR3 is TGTGCCAGCTCACCAACTCTCGGCCCAGTTGAAAAACTGTTTTTT. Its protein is CASSPTLGPVEKLFF.

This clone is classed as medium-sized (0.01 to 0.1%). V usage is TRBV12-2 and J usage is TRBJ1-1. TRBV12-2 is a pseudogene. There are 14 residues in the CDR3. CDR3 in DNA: TGTGCAAGTCGCTCAAGGGGGGCTGGCACTGAAGCTTTCTTT. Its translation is CASRSRGAGTEAFF.

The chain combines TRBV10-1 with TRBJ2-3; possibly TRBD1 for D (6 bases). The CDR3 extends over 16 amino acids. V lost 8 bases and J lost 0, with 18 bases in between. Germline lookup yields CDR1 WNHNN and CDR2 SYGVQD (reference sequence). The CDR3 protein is CASDRDKFHSTDTQYF. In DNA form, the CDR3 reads TGCGCCAGCGACCGGGACAAGTTCCATAGCACAGATACGCAGTATTTT.

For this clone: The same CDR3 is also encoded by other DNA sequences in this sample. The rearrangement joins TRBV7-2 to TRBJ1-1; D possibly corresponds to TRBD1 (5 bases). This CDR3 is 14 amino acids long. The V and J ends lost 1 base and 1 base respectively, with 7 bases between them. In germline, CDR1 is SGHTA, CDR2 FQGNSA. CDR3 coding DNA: TGTGCCAGCAGCTTAGGCAGGGCGAACACTGAAGCTTTCTTT. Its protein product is CASSLGRANTEAFF.

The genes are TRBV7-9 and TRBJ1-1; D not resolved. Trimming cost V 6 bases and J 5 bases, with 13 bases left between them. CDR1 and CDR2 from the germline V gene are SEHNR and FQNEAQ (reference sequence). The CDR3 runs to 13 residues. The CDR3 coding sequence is TGTGCCAGCAGTCAAATTACGGGGACTGAAGCTTTCTTT. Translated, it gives CASSQITGTEAFF.

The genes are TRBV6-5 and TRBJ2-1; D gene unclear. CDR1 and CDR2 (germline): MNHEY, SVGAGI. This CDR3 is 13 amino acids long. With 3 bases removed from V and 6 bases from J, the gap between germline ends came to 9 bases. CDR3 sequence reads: CASSYSFVNEQFF. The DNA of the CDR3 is TGTGCCAGCAGTTATTCCTTTGTCAATGAGCAGTTCTTC.

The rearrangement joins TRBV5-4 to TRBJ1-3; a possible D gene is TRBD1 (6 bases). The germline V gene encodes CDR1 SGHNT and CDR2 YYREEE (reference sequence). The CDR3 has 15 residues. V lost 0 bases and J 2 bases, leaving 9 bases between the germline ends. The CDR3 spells CASSLGGAPGNTIYF. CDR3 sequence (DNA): TGTGCCAGCAGCTTGGGGGGGGCGCCTGGAAACACCATATATTTT.

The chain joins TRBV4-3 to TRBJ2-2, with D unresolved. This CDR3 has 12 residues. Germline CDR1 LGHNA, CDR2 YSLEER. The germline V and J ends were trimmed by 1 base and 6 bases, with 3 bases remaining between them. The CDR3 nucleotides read TGCGCCAGCAGCCAAGTTCCCGGGGAGCTGTTTTTT. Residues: CASSQVPGELFF.

This CDR3 is CASSLGQGALQPQHF. The CDR3 bases are TGCGCCAGCAGCTTGGGACAGGGGGCCTTGCAGCCCCAGCATTTT. The chain has TRBV5-1 and TRBJ1-5; 10 nucleotides match TRBD1. J gave up 7 bases and V 0 bases, and 4 bases lay outside the gene matches. The CDR3 sequence is 15 residues long. From germline, CDR1 is SGHRS and CDR2 YFSETQ.

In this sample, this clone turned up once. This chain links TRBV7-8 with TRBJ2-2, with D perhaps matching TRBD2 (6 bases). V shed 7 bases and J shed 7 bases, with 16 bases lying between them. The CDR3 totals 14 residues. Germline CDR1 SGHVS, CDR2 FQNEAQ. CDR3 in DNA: TGTGCCAGCAACCTAATTAGGGGAGGCGGGGAGCTGTTTTTT. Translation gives CASNLIRGGGELFF.